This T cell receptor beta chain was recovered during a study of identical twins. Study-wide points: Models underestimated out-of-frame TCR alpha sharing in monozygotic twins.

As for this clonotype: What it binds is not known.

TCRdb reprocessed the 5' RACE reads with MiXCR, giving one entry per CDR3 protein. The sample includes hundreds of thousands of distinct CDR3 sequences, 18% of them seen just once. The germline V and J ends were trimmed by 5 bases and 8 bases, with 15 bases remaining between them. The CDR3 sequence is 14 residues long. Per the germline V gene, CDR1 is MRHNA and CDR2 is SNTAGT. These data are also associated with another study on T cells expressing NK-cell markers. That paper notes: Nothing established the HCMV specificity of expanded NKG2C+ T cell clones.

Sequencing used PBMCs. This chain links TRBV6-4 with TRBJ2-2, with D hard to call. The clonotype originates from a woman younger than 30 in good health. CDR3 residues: CASSIDGSGGELFF. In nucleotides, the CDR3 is TGTGCCAGCAGTATCGATGGATCCGGGGGGGAGCTGTTTTTT.